Listed here are 18 T cell receptor beta chains from one sample, sequenced in a study of technical replicates of blood from a handful of donors. Method: immunoSEQ multiplex PCR; TCRdb's copy keeps in-frame clones and lacks some. The sample includes about 64,000 clones, about 86% of them seen just once. Material: PBMCs. These receptors came from a human donor in good health. Some clones in this sample may be carry-over from other donors' samples.

The V gene is TRBV6-5, the J gene TRBJ1-1; no firm D call. The CDR3 is made up of 13 amino acids. V lost 8 bases, J lost 2 bases, and 12 bases lay in between. From germline, CDR1 is MNHEY and CDR2 SVGAGI. The CDR3 region is CASGAGRNTEAFF. CDR3 nucleotide sequence: TGTGCCAGCGGAGCGGGCAGAAACACTGAAGCTTTCTTT.

This clone has just one count. The chain links TRBV7-6 to TRBJ2-2; TRBD1 matches 7 bases. The CDR3 totals 18 residues. V was pared by 1 base and J by 1 base, with 9 bases of the junction left unmatched. CDR1 is SGHVS, CDR2 FNYEAQ, per germline. CDR3 region: CASSLELINRGNTGELFF. The CDR3 region has the DNA TGTGCCAGCAGCTTAGAACTAATCAACAGGGGGAACACCGGGGAGCTGTTTTTT.

This sequence joins TRBV28 and TRBJ2-3; 7 bases agree with TRBD2. The CDR3 loop spans 15 amino acids. Germline V gene data show CDR1 as MDHEN and CDR2 as SYDVKM. With V trimmed by 8 bases and J by 0 bases, 8 bases remained unmatched. The CDR3 DNA sequence: TGTGCCAGCTCAGTCGGTAGCGGGAGCACAGATACGCAGTATTTT. Amino acid sequence: CASSVGSGSTDTQYF. Variable domain in full (rest from reference TRBV28 and TRBJ2-3): DVKVTQSSRYLVKRTGEKVFLECVQDMDHENMFWYRQDPGLGLRLIYFSYDVKMKEKGDIPEGYSVSREKKERFSLILESASTNQTSMYLCASSVGSGSTDTQYFGPGTRLTVL.

This chain joins TRBV7-8 and TRBJ2-7; D is perhaps TRBD1 (6 bases). The germline V gene encodes CDR1 SGHVS and CDR2 FQNEAQ. Trimming left V 0 bases short and J 13 bases short, with 13 bases between. The CDR3 has 12 residues. CDR3 sequence reads: CASSLASTGTYF. The CDR3 nucleotides are TGTGCCAGCAGCTTAGCGTCCACAGGGACATACTTC.

In this sample, this clone turned up a few times. The CDR3 sequence is CASSLVFEGARQETQYF. The CDR3 DNA reads as TGTGCCAGCAGCTTAGTTTTCGAGGGGGCCCGCCAAGAGACCCAGTACTTC. The chain employs TRBV7-2 and TRBJ2-5; 7 nucleotides match TRBD1. Germline-derived CDR1 and CDR2 are SGHTA and FQGNSA. The CDR3 consists of 17 residues. Trimming took 1 base from V and 1 from J; bases not matched to a gene: 9.

The V gene is TRBV7-7, the J gene TRBJ2-5, with 9 nucleotides matching TRBD2. V was pared by 5 bases and J by 1 base, with 8 bases of the junction left unmatched. Germline CDR1 reads SSHAT; CDR2 reads FNYEAQ (reference sequence). This CDR3 contains 16 residues. The CDR3 protein is CASSRSAGGLQETQYF. The CDR3 region has the DNA TGTGCCAGCAGCCGGTCAGCGGGAGGCCTCCAAGAGACCCAGTACTTC.

The chain combines TRBV11-1 with TRBJ2-7; TRBD2 matches at 16 bases. Trimming cost V 4 bases and J 6 bases; bases outside gene matches: 3. CDR1 and CDR2 (germline): SGHAT, FQDESV (reference sequence). The length of the CDR3 is 15 residues. CDR3 amino acids: CASSYGTSGRAEQYF. The CDR3 DNA sequence: TGTGCCAGCAGCTATGGGACTAGCGGGAGGGCCGAGCAGTACTTC.

The genes are TRBV7-8 and TRBJ2-7; 7 bases fit TRBD2. V dropped 1 base and J dropped 0; count of bases not matched to a gene: 6. Germline loops: CDR1 SGHVS, CDR2 FQNEAQ. CDR3 length: 16 residues. CDR3 coding DNA: TGTGCCAGCAGCTTAGGGCCGGGGGGAACCTCCTACGAGCAGTACTTC. This codes for CASSLGPGGTSYEQYF. Full variable domain (missing parts from reference TRBV7-8 and TRBJ2-7): GAGVSQSPRYKVAKRGQDVALRCDPISGHVSLFWYQQALGQGPEFLTYFQNEAQLDKSGLPSDRFFAERPEGSVSTLKIQRTQQEDSAVYLCASSLGPGGTSYEQYFGPGTRLTVT.

The chain has TRBV9 and TRBJ2-5; maybe TRBD1 (5 bases). Germline V CDR1 and CDR2: SGDLS, YYNGEE. This CDR3 is built from 15 residues. The V end lost 3 bases, the J end lost 4 bases, and 16 bases lay between the germline ends. The CDR3 sequence is CASSAPAGMGETQYF. CDR3 DNA sequence: TGTGCCAGCAGCGCCCCCGCAGGGATGGGAGAGACCCAGTACTTC.

The genes are TRBV9 and TRBJ1-1; D remains ambiguous. Germline V lookup: CDR1 SGDLS, CDR2 YYNGEE. The CDR3 runs to 14 residues. V gave up 4 bases and J gave up 3 bases, with 13 bases separating them. CDR3 protein: CASSPAGDYTEAFF. Written as DNA, the CDR3 is TGTGCCAGCAGCCCCGCCGGGGATTACACTGAAGCTTTCTTT.

The chain uses TRBV20-1 and TRBJ1-1, with D maybe TRBD1 (5 bases). Trimming shortened V by 5 bases and J by 6 bases, and 10 bases separated the two germline ends. In germline, CDR1 is DFQATT, CDR2 SNEGSKA (reference sequence). The CDR3 runs to 11 residues. This CDR3 is CSAGRDPEAFF. The CDR3 coding sequence is TGCAGTGCTGGGAGGGACCCTGAAGCTTTCTTT.

In its sample, this clone was seen once. V and J are TRBV2 and TRBJ2-3; 7 nucleotides agree with TRBD2. V lost 8 bases, J lost 1 base, and 6 bases stayed unmatched. Germline CDR1 SNHLY, CDR2 FYNNEI. The CDR3 loop spans 14 amino acids. The CDR3 region is CASAAAGGTDTQYF. The CDR3 DNA reads as TGTGCCAGCGCCGCCGCGGGGGGCACAGATACGCAGTATTTT.

This clone appeared once. This chain joins TRBV30 and TRBJ2-7; 7 bases fit TRBD1. Germline V lookup: CDR1 GTSNPN, CDR2 SVGIG (reference sequence). This CDR3 has 11 amino acids. V lost 4 bases to trimming and J lost 4 bases; unmatched junction nucleotides: 1. In DNA form, the CDR3 reads TGTGCCTGGACAGGGGGTTACGAGCAGTACTTC. As protein: CAWTGGYEQYF.

The chain recombines TRBV6-5 with TRBJ1-2, with a possible D match to TRBD1 (6 bases). CDR3 length: 13 amino acids. From germline, CDR1 is MNHEY and CDR2 SVGAGI. The ends were cut back, 5 bases at V and 5 bases at J, with 12 bases in the middle. The CDR3 nucleotides are TGTGCCAGCAGTCAAAGACAGGCGTATGGCTACACCTTC. Its translation: CASSQRQAYGYTF.

The chain is built from TRBV7-9 and TRBJ2-2; 9 nucleotides align to TRBD2. This CDR3 is 19 amino acids long. The V gene end was trimmed by 3 bases and the J gene end by 1 base; junction bases not matched to a gene: 12. The V gene's germline CDR1 is SEHNR and CDR2 FQNEAQ (reference sequence). DNA of the CDR3: TGTGCCAGCAGCTTGGCAATCGAGAGCGGGGGGAAGAACACCGGGGAGCTGTTTTTT. Translated, it gives CASSLAIESGGKNTGELFF. Combining the CDR3 with reference TRBV7-9 and TRBJ2-2 gives the whole variable domain DTGVSQNPRHKITKRGQNVTFRCDPISEHNRLYWYRQTLGQGPEFLTYFQNEAQLEKSRLLSDRFSAERPKGSFSTLEIQRTEQGDSAMYLCASSLAIESGGKNTGELFFGEGSRLTVL.

This clone was detected only once. This chain connects TRBV7-3 to TRBJ1-6; TRBD1 matches 9 bases. The CDR3 is 16 residues long. Germline-derived CDR1 and CDR2 are SGHTA and FQGTGA. V shed 1 base and J 7 bases; nucleotides not matched to a gene: 5. The CDR3 loop is CASSLRPQGANSPLHF. The CDR3 coding sequence is TGTGCCAGCAGCTTAAGGCCACAGGGGGCAAATTCACCCCTCCACTTT.

The genes are TRBV6-1 and TRBJ2-7; 9 bases match TRBD2. Per the germline V gene, CDR1 is MNHNS and CDR2 is SASEGT. The CDR3 length is 13 residues. V lost 5 bases and J lost 9; bases outside the gene matches: 8. The CDR3 loop is CASSQGLAGRQYF. CDR3 DNA: TGTGCCAGCAGTCAGGGTCTAGCGGGGAGGCAGTACTTC.

This chain uses TRBV14 with TRBJ1-1; 7 bases are a match to TRBD1. This CDR3 has 13 residues. V lost 2 bases and J lost 8; bases outside the gene matches: 5. Germline V CDR1 and CDR2: SGHDN, FVKESK. In nucleotides, the CDR3 is TGTGCCAGCAGCCAAATGGACAGGAGCGAAGCTTTCTTT. It is translated as CASSQMDRSEAFF. The full variable domain, its missing parts supplied by reference TRBV14 and TRBJ1-1, is EAGVTQFPSHSVIEKGQTVTLRCDPISGHDNLYWYRRVMGKEIKFLLHFVKESKQDESGMPNNRFLAERTGGTYSTLKVQPAELEDSGVYFCASSQMDRSEAFFGQGTRLTVV.